The text below deals with one T cell receptor (beta chain). This sample was included in a study of blood T cell repertoires in COVID-19. Assay: immunoSEQ multiplex PCR; the TCRdb copy retains only in-frame clones and omits some. The sample contains about 98,000 clones, under 85% of which appear only once. This CDR3 region has 16 residues. From germline, CDR1 is SGHAT and CDR2 FQNNGV. V lost 3 bases and J lost 0; bases outside the gene matches: 4. The chain combines TRBV11-2 with TRBJ2-3, with TRBD1 matching 9 bases. The receptor's source is a man aged 70-80 years with acute or convalescent COVID-19. Sequenced: peripheral blood. The CDR3: CASSFDRGTSTDTQYF. The CDR3 DNA is TGTGCCAGCAGCTTCGACAGGGGGACTAGCACAGATACGCAGTATTTT.